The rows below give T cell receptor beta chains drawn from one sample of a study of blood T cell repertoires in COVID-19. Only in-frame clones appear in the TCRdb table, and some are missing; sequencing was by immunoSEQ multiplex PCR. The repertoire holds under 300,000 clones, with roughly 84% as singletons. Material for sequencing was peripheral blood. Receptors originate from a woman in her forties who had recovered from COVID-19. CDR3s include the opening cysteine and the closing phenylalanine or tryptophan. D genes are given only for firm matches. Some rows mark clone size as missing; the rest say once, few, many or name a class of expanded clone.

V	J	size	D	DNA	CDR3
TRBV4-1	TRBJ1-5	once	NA	TGCGCCAGCAGCCAAGACCGGGTACTATCCGGGCAGCCCCAGCATTTT	CASSQDRVLSGQPQHF
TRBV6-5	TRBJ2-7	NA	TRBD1	TGTGCCAGCAGTCCACTAATGACAGGGTGGGAGCAGTACTTC	CASSPLMTGWEQYF
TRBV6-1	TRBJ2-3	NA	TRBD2	TGTGCCAGCAGTGAAGTGGACGATCCCGGTTGGACCACCGGGGGGTGGAGCACAGATACGCAGTATTTT	CASSEVDDPGWTTGGWSTDTQYF
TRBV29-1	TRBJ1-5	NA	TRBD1	TGCAGCGTTGAGGTAGGGGGCAATAATCAGCCCCAGCATTTT	CSVEVGGNNQPQHF
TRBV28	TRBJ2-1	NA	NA	TGTGCCAGCAGTACTAGCACCTACAATGAGCAGTTCTTC	CASSTSTYNEQFF
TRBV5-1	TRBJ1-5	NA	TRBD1	TGCGCCAGCAGCCGCTCCGGGACAGGGGATCAGCCCCAGCATTTT	CASSRSGTGDQPQHF
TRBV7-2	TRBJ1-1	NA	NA	TGTGCCAGCAGCCCTCGGCCAGGGGTAATGAACACTGAAGCTTTCTTT	CASSPRPGVMNTEAFF
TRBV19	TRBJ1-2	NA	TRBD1	TGTGCCAGTAGTATGCCAGGGGACAGGTTATATGGCTACACCTTC	CASSMPGDRLYGYTF
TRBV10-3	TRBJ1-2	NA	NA	TGTGCCATCAGTATTCAGGGGAGAGGAGGCTACACCTTC	CAISIQGRGGYTF
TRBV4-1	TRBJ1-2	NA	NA	TGCGCCAGCAGCCAAGAGCAGGACAGATACTATGGCTACACCTTC	CASSQEQDRYYGYTF
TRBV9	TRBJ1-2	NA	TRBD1	TGTGCCAGCAGCGCGGCCGGGACAGGGAAAGGCTACACCTTC	CASSAAGTGKGYTF
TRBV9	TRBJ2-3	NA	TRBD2	TGTGCCAGCAGCGTAGCGGAGCGGGGGAACACAGATACGCAGTATTTT	CASSVAERGNTDTQYF
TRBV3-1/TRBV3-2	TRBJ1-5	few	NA	TGTGCCAGCAGCCAAGATTTCGGAGGGAATCAGCCCCAGCATTTT	CASSQDFGGNQPQHF
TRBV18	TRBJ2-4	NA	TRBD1	TGTGCCAGCTCACCCCGACAGGGGGCCCGTACCATTCAGTACTTC	CASSPRQGARTIQYF
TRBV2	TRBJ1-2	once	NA	TGTGCCAGCACGGAGGGCCTAGGGGATGGCTACACCTTC	CASTEGLGDGYTF
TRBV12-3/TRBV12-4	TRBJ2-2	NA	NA	TGTGCCAGTGCAGAGGCCACCGGGGAGCTGTTTTTT	CASAEATGELFF
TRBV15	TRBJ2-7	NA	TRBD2	TGTGCCACCAGCAGAGGGGGGGGTACCTCCTACGAGCAGTACTTC	CATSRGGGTSYEQYF
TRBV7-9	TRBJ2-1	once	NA	TGTGCCAGCAGCTTAAGACAGGCGTCTTCCTACAATGAGCAGTTCTTC	CASSLRQASSYNEQFF
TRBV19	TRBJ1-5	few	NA	TGTGCCAGTAGTATCGGGATTCAAAGCAATCAGCCCCAGCATTTT	CASSIGIQSNQPQHF
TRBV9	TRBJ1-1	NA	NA	TGTGCCAGCAGCGTAACCGCCGGGGTAGGCACTGAAGCTTTCTTT	CASSVTAGVGTEAFF
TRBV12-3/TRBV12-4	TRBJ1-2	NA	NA	TGTGCCAGCAGTCCATTCGAGGACTATGGCTACACCTTC	CASSPFEDYGYTF
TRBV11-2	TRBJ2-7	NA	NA	TGTGCCAGCAGCCCAATCCTAGCCGGGTACGAGCAGTACTTC	CASSPILAGYEQYF
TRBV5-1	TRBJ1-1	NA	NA	TGCGCCAGCAGCTTGGCTCTCAACGGGAACACTGAAGCTTTCTTT	CASSLALNGNTEAFF
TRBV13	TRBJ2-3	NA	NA	TGTGCCAGCAGCTCGTGGCCGGATACGCAGTATTTT	CASSSWPDTQYF
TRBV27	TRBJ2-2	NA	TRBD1	TGTGCCAGCAGTTTAGGGCAGGGGGCGTCTTATGGCGGGGAGCTGTTTTTT	CASSLGQGASYGGELFF
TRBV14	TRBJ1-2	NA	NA	TGTGCCAGCAGCCAGCAGATATCCTATGGCTACACCTTC	CASSQQISYGYTF
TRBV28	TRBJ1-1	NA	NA	TGTGCCAGCAGTTTGGTTGGGAGCACTGAAGCTTTCTTT	CASSLVGSTEAFF
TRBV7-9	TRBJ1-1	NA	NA	TGTGCCAGCAGCTTAGGGACAGCGAACACTGAAGCTTTCTTT	CASSLGTANTEAFF
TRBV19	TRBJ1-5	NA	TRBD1	TGTGCCAGTAGAGGACAGGGCGATCCTCAGCCCCAGCATTTT	CASRGQGDPQPQHF
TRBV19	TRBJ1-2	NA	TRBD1	TGTGCCAGTAGTGCACGAACCGGGACAGATGACTATGGCTACACCTTC	CASSARTGTDDYGYTF
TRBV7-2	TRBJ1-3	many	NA	TGTGCCAGCAGCTGGGCCCCCGGAAACACCATATATTTT	CASSWAPGNTIYF
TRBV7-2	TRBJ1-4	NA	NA	TGTGCCAGCAGCGCTAATCGGGGATTGGGTGAAAAACTGTTTTTT	CASSANRGLGEKLFF
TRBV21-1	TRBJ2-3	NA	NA	TGTGCCAGCAGCTGGCGGCGGGGGTTGGTAGATACGCAGTATTTT	CASSWRRGLVDTQYF
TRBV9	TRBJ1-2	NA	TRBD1	TGTGCCAGCAGCGTTTACGGGACAGGAAGCTATGGCTACACCTTC	CASSVYGTGSYGYTF
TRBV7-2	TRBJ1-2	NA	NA	TGTGCCAGCAGCTTAGCTTCCAGGCAGACTAACTATGGCTACACCTTC	CASSLASRQTNYGYTF
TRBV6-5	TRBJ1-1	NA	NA	TGTGCCAGCAGTACTCCGGCGACGGGAAGCACTGAAGCTTTCTTT	CASSTPATGSTEAFF
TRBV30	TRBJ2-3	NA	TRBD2	TGTGCCTGGATGGGGGGGGATACGCAGTATTTT	CAWMGGDTQYF
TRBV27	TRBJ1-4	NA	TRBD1	TGTGCCAGCAGTTTACGTGAGGGACAGAATGAAAAACTGTTTTTT	CASSLREGQNEKLFF
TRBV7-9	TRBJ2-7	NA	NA	TGTGCCAGCAGTCGACGAAGCTGGGGGGTAGGGTACGAGCAGTACTTC	CASSRRSWGVGYEQYF
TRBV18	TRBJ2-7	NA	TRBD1	TGTGCCAGCTCACTCCTGACAGGGGGCGCGAAAAACGAGCAGTACTTC	CASSLLTGGAKNEQYF
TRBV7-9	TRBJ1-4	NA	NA	TGTGCCAGCAGCTTAGCAGGGGCCAATGAAAAACTGTTTTTT	CASSLAGANEKLFF
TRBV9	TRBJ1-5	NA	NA	TGTGCCAGCAGCGTAGAACAGGACAAGGGGCCCCAGCATTTT	CASSVEQDKGPQHF
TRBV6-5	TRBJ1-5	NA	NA	TGTGCCAGCAGACCAGGGGTGGAGGAACAGCCCCAGCATTTT	CASRPGVEEQPQHF
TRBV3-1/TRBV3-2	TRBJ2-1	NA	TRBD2	TGTGCCAGCAGCCAAGATGCCCTAGCGGGTAATGATAATGAGCAGTTCTTC	CASSQDALAGNDNEQFF
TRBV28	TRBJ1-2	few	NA	TGTGCCAGTGCCAGGGGTCATGGCTACACCTTC	CASARGHGYTF
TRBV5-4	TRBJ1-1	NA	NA	TGTGCCAGCAGCCCAAAGTCCAGTGGTGGCACTGAAGCTTTCTTT	CASSPKSSGGTEAFF
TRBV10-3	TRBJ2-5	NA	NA	TGTGCCATCAGTGAAAGGGGTGGAGAGACCCAGTACTTC	CAISERGGETQYF
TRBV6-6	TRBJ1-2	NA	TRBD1	TGTGCCAGCAGGCTACAGGGGGCGTGGGGAAACTATGGCTACACCTTC	CASRLQGAWGNYGYTF
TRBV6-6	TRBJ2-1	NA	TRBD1	TGTGCCAGCAGTTACGGGCGGACAGGGATCGACAATGAGCAGTTCTTC	CASSYGRTGIDNEQFF
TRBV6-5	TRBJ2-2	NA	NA	TGTGCCAGCAGTTACTCGACTACGAACACCGGGGAGCTGTTTTTT	CASSYSTTNTGELFF
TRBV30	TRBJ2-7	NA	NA	TGTGCCTGTACAGGGTCCTACGAGCAGTACTTC	CACTGSYEQYF